The 29 T cell receptor beta chains listed next were all sequenced from one sample in a study of shared clonotypes between healthy human individuals. Naive CD8 cells, CD45RO-negative and positively selected for CCR7, excluded terminally differentiated effector memory CD45RA+ cells. Assay: immunoSEQ multiplex PCR; the TCRdb copy retains only in-frame clones and omits some. The top ten clones hold about 0.21% of a sample with about 800,000 clones, 96% of them seen once. The sample consisted of naive CD8+ T cells sorted from blood. The receptor source for this set is a man aged 30 to 39 in good health.

The CDR3 bases are TGTGCCAGCAGTGAATCACCGGGACTAGTCGAGGTCTGCGAGCAGTACTTC. Protein: CASSESPGLVEVCEQYF. The V gene is TRBV25-1, the J gene TRBJ2-7; 8 bases agree with TRBD2. This CDR3 is 17 amino acids long. CDR1 and CDR2 from the germline V gene are MGHDK and SYGVNS. Trimming cost V 1 base and J 6 bases; bases outside gene matches: 14.

The chain is built from TRBV11-2 and TRBJ2-7; D may match TRBD1 or TRBD2 (5 bases each). The V end lost 1 base, the J end lost 7 bases, and 11 bases lay between the germline ends. CDR3 size: 13 residues. Germline-derived CDR1 and CDR2 are SGHAT and FQNNGV. The CDR3 DNA sequence: TGTGCCAGCAGCTTAGTCGGGACGGCGGAGCAGTACTTC. Encoded protein: CASSLVGTAEQYF.

The gene calls are TRBV29-1 and TRBJ2-2; 7 nucleotides agree with TRBD2. The CDR3 consists of 16 residues. Per the germline V gene, CDR1 is SQVTM and CDR2 is ANQGSEA. Trimming took 2 bases from V and 1 from J; bases not matched to a gene: 7. CDR3 nucleotide sequence: TGCAGCGTTGAATTACGCGGGAGAAAGAACACCGGGGAGCTGTTTTTT. It translates to CSVELRGRKNTGELFF.

In this sample, this clone turned up once. This chain links TRBV30 with TRBJ2-7, with no clear D. Trimming removed 1 base at V and 5 bases at J, with 15 bases between. Germline assignment: CDR1 GTSNPN and CDR2 SVGIG (reference sequence). This CDR3 is 14 amino acids long. Written as DNA, the CDR3 is TGTGCCTGGAGTGCTATCGGAACACTGCACGAGCAGTACTTC. It encodes CAWSAIGTLHEQYF.

Here the CDR3 reads CASTKELSYEQYF. For the CDR3, the DNA is TGTGCCAGCACAAAGGAACTTAGTTACGAGCAGTACTTC. This chain connects TRBV7-9 to TRBJ2-7, with D unresolved. The germline V gene encodes CDR1 SEHNR and CDR2 FQNEAQ (reference sequence). V was cut by 7 bases and J by 4 bases, with 14 bases left in between. The CDR3 extends over 13 amino acids.

The chain couples TRBV7-9 to TRBJ2-5, with D possibly matching TRBD1 (5 bases). The germline V gene has CDR1 SEHNR and CDR2 FQNEAQ (reference sequence). CDR3 length equals 13 residues. Trimming took 0 bases from V and 10 from J, leaving 12 bases between them. This CDR3 reads CASSLALQEDQYF. CDR3 nucleotide sequence: TGTGCCAGCAGCTTAGCGCTACAGGAAGACCAGTACTTC. Complete variable domain (other parts from reference TRBV7-9 and TRBJ2-5): DTGVSQNPRHKITKRGQNVTFRCDPISEHNRLYWYRQTLGQGPEFLTYFQNEAQLEKSRLLSDRFSAERPKGSFSTLEIQRTEQGDSAMYLCASSLALQEDQYFGPGTRLLVL.

V is TRBV7-9 and J is TRBJ2-7; tentatively, D is TRBD1 or TRBD2 (5 bases each). The V gene's germline CDR1 is SEHNR and CDR2 FQNEAQ (reference sequence). The V gene lost 5 bases and the J gene lost 5 bases, with 10 bases spanning the gap. CDR3 length equals 12 residues. The chain's CDR3 is CASSPRGHEQYF. CDR3 coding DNA: TGTGCCAGCAGCCCGAGGGGCCACGAGCAGTACTTC. Supplemented by reference TRBV7-9 and TRBJ2-7, the full variable domain reads DTGVSQNPRHKITKRGQNVTFRCDPISEHNRLYWYRQTLGQGPEFLTYFQNEAQLEKSRLLSDRFSAERPKGSFSTLEIQRTEQGDSAMYLCASSPRGHEQYFGPGTRLTVT.

This chain links TRBV11-2 with TRBJ2-1; TRBD1 aligns across 11 bases. The ends lost 7 bases at V and 4 bases at J; junction bases unmatched: 3. Germline CDR1 and CDR2: SGHAT and FQNNGV. CDR3 length: 14 amino acids. The CDR3 region has the DNA TGTGCCAGCATGGACAGGGGGCTTTACAATGAGCAGTTCTTC. Translating gives CASMDRGLYNEQFF. Full variable domain (rest looked up from reference TRBV11-2 and TRBJ2-1): EAGVAQSPRYKIIEKRQSVAFWCNPISGHATLYWYQQILGQGPKLLIQFQNNGVVDDSQLPKDRFSAERLKGVDSTLKIQPAKLEDSAVYLCASMDRGLYNEQFFGPGTRLTVL.

This chain joins TRBV13 and TRBJ2-7, with 9 positions matching TRBD1. Germline trimming cut 5 bases from V and 5 bases from J; bases unmatched to any gene: 4. Germline V gives CDR1 PRHDT, CDR2 FYEKMQ (reference sequence). The CDR3 runs to 13 residues. The chain's CDR3 is CASSPRDRDEQYF. The CDR3 DNA sequence: TGTGCCAGCAGCCCCCGGGACAGGGACGAGCAGTACTTC.

V is TRBV4-1 and J is TRBJ1-1; a weak D match, TRBD1 (5 bases). The germline CDR1 and CDR2 sequences are MGHRA and YSYEKL. V lost 1 base, J lost 7 bases, and 10 bases lay in between. This CDR3 is built from 13 residues. The CDR3 loop is CASSQGREDEAFF. The CDR3 coding sequence is TGCGCCAGCAGCCAAGGCAGGGAAGATGAAGCTTTCTTT.

This sequence joins TRBV2 and TRBJ1-1, with 9 bases aligning to TRBD1. J lost 0 bases, V lost 9 bases, and 5 bases had no gene match. The CDR3 contains 14 residues. CDR1 SNHLY and CDR2 FYNNEI come from the germline V gene. The CDR3 reads CAREQGAVNTEAFF. CDR3 DNA: TGTGCCAGAGAACAGGGGGCGGTGAACACTGAAGCTTTCTTT.

The chain couples TRBV7-2 to TRBJ2-7; D ambiguous. Trimming pared 3 bases from V and 5 bases from J, leaving 17 bases between. In germline, CDR1 is SGHTA, CDR2 FQGNSA. The CDR3 is 15 amino acids. Here the CDR3 reads CASSFLNRVQDEQYF. The CDR3 DNA follows: TGTGCCAGCAGCTTCCTCAATCGGGTCCAAGACGAGCAGTACTTC.

This sequence joins TRBV5-1 and TRBJ2-3; D unclear. Between the trimmed V and J ends, which lost 3 bases and 5 bases, there was a span of 10 bases. Germline CDR1 reads SGHRS; CDR2 reads YFSETQ. CDR3 length: 13 amino acids. The CDR3 protein is CASSSGRLDTQYF. As DNA, the CDR3 is TGCGCCAGCAGCTCTGGGCGCTTAGATACGCAGTATTTT.

The rearrangement links TRBV13 to TRBJ2-3; 10 nucleotides line up with TRBD2. Losses at the gene ends were 5 bases for V and 4 bases for J; bases not matched to a gene: 9. Germline assignment: CDR1 PRHDT and CDR2 FYEKMQ (reference sequence). The CDR3 is made up of 16 amino acids. The CDR3 DNA reads TGTGCCAGCAGCACCTCCACTAGCGGGGTGTCAGATACGCAGTATTTT. It specifies CASSTSTSGVSDTQYF.

The chain couples TRBV5-4 to TRBJ1-1; a weak D match, TRBD1 (5 bases). The CDR3 totals 13 residues. Trimming took 0 bases from V and 3 from J, leaving 6 bases between them. The V gene's germline CDR1 is SGHNT and CDR2 YYREEE (reference sequence). The CDR3 DNA reads as TGTGCCAGCAGCTTGGTAGGGGACACTGAAGCTTTCTTT. Protein sequence: CASSLVGDTEAFF. The complete variable domain, with remaining parts taken from reference TRBV5-4 and TRBJ1-1, reads ETGVTQSPTHLIKTRGQQVTLRCSSQSGHNTVSWYQQALGQGPQFIFQYYREEENGRGNFPPRFSGLQFPNYSSELNVNALELDDSALYLCASSLVGDTEAFFGQGTRLTVV.

The chain joins TRBV10-3 to TRBJ2-7, with 7 positions matching TRBD1. The length of the CDR3 is 15 residues. Trimming at V came to 3 bases and at J to 4 bases, leaving 9 bases not matched to a gene. Germline V gives CDR1 ENHRY, CDR2 SYGVKD. The CDR3 protein is CAISESGQIAYEQYF. CDR3 in DNA: TGTGCCATCAGTGAATCGGGACAGATCGCTTACGAGCAGTACTTC.

V gene TRBV4-3 combines with J gene TRBJ1-2; tentatively, D is TRBD1 (5 bases). V was cut by 0 bases and J by 0 bases, with 8 bases left in between. CDR1 LGHNA and CDR2 YSLEER come from the germline V gene. This CDR3 has 15 amino acids. The CDR3 sequence is CASSQEGVSNYGYTF. The DNA for the CDR3 is TGCGCCAGCAGCCAAGAAGGGGTTTCTAACTATGGCTACACCTTC.

The CDR3, as DNA: TGTGCCAGCAGCCCTACTAGCGGGAGATCCCCCTACGAGCAGTACTTC. This sequence encodes CASSPTSGRSPYEQYF. This chain uses TRBV7-9 with TRBJ2-7; 11 positions agree with TRBD2. This CDR3 comprises 16 residues. V was pared by 5 bases and J by 2 bases, with 8 bases of the junction left unmatched. CDR1 SEHNR and CDR2 FQNEAQ come from the germline V gene (reference sequence).

This clone showed up just once. The gene calls are TRBV7-6 and TRBJ2-7, with D possibly matching TRBD2 (5 bases). The CDR3 runs to 13 residues. Germline V gene data show CDR1 as SGHVS and CDR2 as FNYEAQ. V lost 5 bases and J 5 bases, leaving 13 bases between the germline ends. DNA for the CDR3: TGTGCCAGCAGCCCGGAAGGGAGCGACGAGCAGTACTTC. Translated: CASSPEGSDEQYF.

This clone appeared a few times. This sample includes further DNA sequences coding for the same CDR3. The rearrangement links TRBV7-2 to TRBJ1-5; D uncertain. CDR3 length equals 13 residues. Germline values: CDR1 SGHTA, CDR2 FQGNSA. V was clipped by 5 bases and J by 0 bases, with 5 bases between them. CDR3: CASSRNSNQPQHF. The CDR3 DNA reads as TGTGCCAGCAGCCGCAATAGCAATCAGCCCCAGCATTTT.

The chain is built from TRBV5-1 and TRBJ1-1; no reliable D call. The CDR3 is made up of 14 amino acids. Germline V gene sequence: CDR1 SGHRS, CDR2 YFSETQ. V dropped 7 bases and J dropped 1 base, with 14 bases sitting between them. The CDR3 DNA follows: TGCGCCAGCCGGAATCCGTACAGGAACACTGAAGCTTTCTTT. Amino acid sequence: CASRNPYRNTEAFF.

Of note for this clone: This same CDR3 is encoded by further DNA sequences in the sample. The chain couples TRBV27 to TRBJ2-7, with 9 nucleotides matching TRBD1. CDR1 is MNHEY, CDR2 SMNVEV, per germline (reference sequence). V was clipped by 3 bases and J by 3 bases; unmatched bases: 3. The length of the CDR3 is 14 residues. CDR3 sequence: CASSFGTGYYEQYF. CDR3 coding DNA: TGTGCCAGCAGTTTCGGGACAGGGTACTACGAGCAGTACTTC.

The chain joins TRBV7-9 to TRBJ2-7; TRBD2 matches at 9 bases. Germline V CDR1 and CDR2: SEHNR, FQNEAQ (reference sequence). The J segment lost 3 bases and the V segment lost 5 bases, leaving 8 bases of the junction unmatched. The CDR3 spans 15 residues. The CDR3 here is CASSRKREAFYEQYF. The CDR3, as DNA: TGTGCCAGCAGCCGAAAGCGGGAGGCCTTCTACGAGCAGTACTTC.

The CDR3 sequence is CASSSNNEQFF. CDR3 in DNA: TGTGCCAGCAGCTCAAACAATGAGCAGTTCTTC. This chain uses TRBV13 with TRBJ2-1; D not certain. The CDR3 sequence is 11 residues long. CDR1 is PRHDT, CDR2 FYEKMQ, per germline (reference sequence). The V and J ends lost 4 bases and 5 bases respectively, with 3 bases between them.

The chain couples TRBV6-5 to TRBJ1-5; unclear D gene. CDR3 length: 14 amino acids. Germline lookup yields CDR1 MNHEY and CDR2 SVGAGI. V was shortened by 0 bases and J by 5 bases, with 8 bases between the two germline ends. For the CDR3, the DNA is TGTGCCAGCAGTTACTCGGCCGACCATCAGCCCCAGCATTTT. Translation gives CASSYSADHQPQHF.

The chain couples TRBV27 to TRBJ2-2; TRBD1 matches at 9 bases. The CDR3 contains 12 residues. CDR1 and CDR2 (germline): MNHEY, SMNVEV (reference sequence). V dropped 10 bases and J dropped 4; count of bases not matched to a gene: 1. CDR3 residues: CATDRGTGELFF. Here the CDR3 DNA reads TGTGCCACGGACAGGGGCACCGGGGAGCTGTTTTTT.

This sequence joins TRBV6-4 and TRBJ2-2, with a weak D call TRBD1 (6 bases). Germline V CDR1 and CDR2: MRHNA, SNTAGT. The CDR3 is 14 residues long. Trimming shortened V by 3 bases and J by 3 bases, and 8 bases separated the two germline ends. This CDR3 reads CASSEGAYTGELFF. In DNA, the CDR3 is TGTGCCAGCAGTGAGGGGGCGTACACCGGGGAGCTGTTTTTT.

The rearrangement uses TRBV4-1 and TRBJ2-7; tentatively, D is TRBD2 (5 bases). The CDR3 totals 13 residues. Per the germline V gene, CDR1 is MGHRA and CDR2 is YSYEKL. Trimming removed 2 bases from V and 4 bases from J, with 9 bases in between. In DNA form, the CDR3 reads TGCGCCAGCAGCCAAAATGAGGGATACGAGCAGTACTTC. Translated: CASSQNEGYEQYF.

The V gene is TRBV15, the J gene TRBJ2-7; maybe TRBD2 (6 bases). The CDR3 length is 15 residues. The ends were cut back, 1 base at V and 0 bases at J, with 10 bases in the middle. From germline, CDR1 is LNHNV and CDR2 YYDKDF (reference sequence). The CDR3 DNA reads TGTGCCACCAGCAGAGGAACGGGAGTCTCCTACGAGCAGTACTTC. Its protein product is CATSRGTGVSYEQYF.